The 29 T cell receptor beta chains in this list originate from one sample, sequenced in a study of Ad26.COV2.S vaccination and SARS-CoV-2 variants. The protocol was immunoSEQ multiplex PCR, while the TCRdb copy is restricted to in-frame clones and leaves out a portion. The sample has approximately 340,000 clones, approximately 84% seen once. The treatment denotes: roughly 19 received Ad26.COV2.S at low or high dose, single or two shots; several received placebo; per-sample allocation not given. Sampling was performed 63 days after the first vaccine or placebo injection. Sequenced here: peripheral blood, sampled in a trial of Ad26.COV2.S vaccine versus placebo. The receptors come from a person aged 18 to 65 who received the Ad26.COV2.S COVID-19 vaccine or a placebo.

This rearrangement joins TRBV18 to TRBJ2-7, with 15 nucleotides matching TRBD2. The V segment lost 3 bases and the J segment 0 bases; nucleotides outside the gene matches: 12. Looked up from germline, CDR1 is KGHSH and CDR2 is LQKENI. CDR3 size: 20 residues. CDR3 amino acids: CASSPTPGLAGGILSYEQYF. As DNA, the CDR3 is TGTGCCAGCTCACCCACGCCGGGACTAGCGGGAGGCATCCTCTCCTACGAGCAGTACTTC.

The CDR3 DNA reads as TGTGCCAGCAGTGAAGTCGGTAGGGGATTGACTGAAGCTTTCTTT. Protein product: CASSEVGRGLTEAFF. The chain has TRBV6-1 and TRBJ1-1; tentative D call: TRBD1 (5 bases). Between the trimmed V and J ends, which lost 1 base and 5 bases, there was a span of 14 bases. Germline assignment: CDR1 MNHNS and CDR2 SASEGT. The CDR3 sequence is 15 residues long.

The chain carries TRBV12-5 and TRBJ2-7, with 8 positions matching TRBD1. Germline CDR1 reads LGHNT; CDR2 reads FRNRAP. The CDR3 consists of 12 residues. V dropped 9 bases and J dropped 11; count of bases not matched to a gene: 12. The CDR3 sequence is CARPIGQGIEYF. In nucleotides, the CDR3 is TGTGCTAGACCCATAGGACAGGGTATCGAGTACTTC.

This clone was found a few times. The V gene is TRBV28, the J gene TRBJ1-4; D unclear. Germline V CDR1 and CDR2: MDHEN, SYDVKM. V lost 3 bases and J lost 5, with 10 bases in between. CDR3 length: 14 amino acids. CDR3 loop: CASSLAGPNEKLFF. The CDR3 DNA reads as TGTGCCAGCAGTTTGGCCGGGCCGAATGAAAAACTGTTTTTT.

This chain uses TRBV5-4 with TRBJ2-5; D is unclear. Germline CDR1 reads SGHNT; CDR2 reads YYREEE (reference sequence). The CDR3 is 14 amino acids. Trimming left V 0 bases short and J 3 bases short, with 9 bases between. For the CDR3, the DNA is TGTGCCAGCAGCTTGGACTCGTGGGAAGAGACCCAGTACTTC. This translates into CASSLDSWEETQYF.

The chain combines TRBV30 with TRBJ1-4; TRBD1 matches at 8 bases. This CDR3 comprises 16 residues. Germline assignment: CDR1 GTSNPN and CDR2 SVGIG (reference sequence). V lost 0 bases to trimming and J lost 4 bases; unmatched junction nucleotides: 7. The CDR3 DNA reads as TGTGCCTGGAGTGTACGCCGACAGGGGATTAATGAAAAACTGTTTTTT. Encoded protein: CAWSVRRQGINEKLFF.

This chain joins TRBV19 and TRBJ2-5; D ambiguous. This CDR3 is 13 amino acids long. Between the trimmed V and J ends, which lost 2 bases and 1 base, there was a span of 5 bases. Germline V gene data show CDR1 as LNHDA and CDR2 as SQIVND (reference sequence). The CDR3 spells CASSIWGQETQYF. CDR3 DNA sequence: TGTGCCAGTAGTATATGGGGCCAAGAGACCCAGTACTTC.

This chain uses TRBV28 with TRBJ1-2; 7 bases align to TRBD1. Germline lookup yields CDR1 MDHEN and CDR2 SYDVKM. V was pared by 3 bases and J by 5 bases, with 6 bases of the junction left unmatched. The CDR3 has 14 residues. The CDR3 loop is CASSFSGTVYGYTF. CDR3 DNA sequence: TGTGCCAGCAGTTTTTCCGGGACAGTTTATGGCTACACCTTC.

The rearrangement links TRBV5-5 to TRBJ2-1; D is uncertain. Germline assignment: CDR1 SGHKS and CDR2 YYEKEE (reference sequence). The CDR3 contains 16 residues. V lost 2 bases to trimming and J lost 8 bases, with 20 bases between them. The CDR3 region has the DNA TGTGCCAGCAGCTTTGGTGCGATTCCGGCCGGAGATGAGCAGTTCTTC. Protein sequence: CASSFGAIPAGDEQFF.

The V and J genes are TRBV9 and TRBJ2-5; tentative D call: TRBD1 (6 bases). This CDR3 comprises 15 residues. Trimming pared 0 bases from V and 2 bases from J, leaving 11 bases between. Germline CDR1 SGDLS, CDR2 YYNGEE. CDR3: CASSVDGTSQETQYF. The CDR3 DNA follows: TGTGCCAGCAGCGTAGACGGGACATCACAAGAGACCCAGTACTTC.

The chain uses TRBV7-6 and TRBJ2-2; 10 nucleotides line up with TRBD1. V dropped 4 bases and J dropped 7; count of bases not matched to a gene: 6. Per the germline V gene, CDR1 is SGHVS and CDR2 is FNYEAQ. This CDR3 contains 15 residues. The CDR3 DNA reads TGTGCCAGCAGCTCAGAGACAGGGGGCGGCGGGGAGCTGTTTTTT. Translated, it gives CASSSETGGGGELFF. Combining the CDR3 with reference TRBV7-6 and TRBJ2-2 gives the whole variable domain GAGVSQSPRYKVTKRGQDVALRCDPISGHVSLYWYRQALGQGPEFLTYFNYEAQQDKSGLPNDRFSAERPEGSISTLTIQRTEQRDSAMYRCASSSETGGGGELFFGEGSRLTVL.

The chain employs TRBV28 and TRBJ2-5, with D possibly being TRBD2 (6 bases). Trimming cost V 2 bases and J 5 bases, with 15 bases left between them. The germline V gene has CDR1 MDHEN and CDR2 SYDVKM. CDR3 length equals 15 residues. CDR3 in DNA: TGTGCCAGCAGTTTAGCGGCAGGGAGGTGGGAGACCCAGTACTTC. Translating it yields CASSLAAGRWETQYF.

The V and J genes are TRBV16 and TRBJ1-1; 7 nucleotides align to TRBD1. Looked up from germline, CDR1 is KGHSY and CDR2 is FQNENV. The CDR3 runs to 13 residues. After removal of 6 bases from V and 3 bases from J, the junction contained 4 bases not matched to a gene. The CDR3 DNA is TGTGCCAGCAGAAGGGGGCTGGACACTGAAGCTTTCTTT. Its protein is CASRRGLDTEAFF.

A few counts support this clone. The chain has TRBV5-1 and TRBJ2-7; 10 nucleotides agree with TRBD2. J was trimmed by 0 bases and V by 4 bases; bases with no gene match: 7. Looked up from germline, CDR1 is SGHRS and CDR2 is YFSETQ. This CDR3 contains 16 residues. The CDR3 DNA reads as TGCGCCAGCAGCCCACGGACTAGCGGAGTCTCCTACGAGCAGTACTTC. The encoded protein is CASSPRTSGVSYEQYF.

The CDR3 protein is CASSGWISRDGYTF. Here the CDR3 DNA reads TGTGCCAGCAGTGGGTGGATCAGCCGGGATGGCTACACCTTC. The V and J genes are TRBV2 and TRBJ1-2, with unresolved D. CDR3 length: 14 residues. Trimming shortened V by 4 bases and J by 6 bases, and 15 bases separated the two germline ends. CDR1 is SNHLY, CDR2 FYNNEI, per germline.

This clone was detected only once. V gene TRBV4-3 combines with J gene TRBJ2-7, with 9 bases that match TRBD1. The junction had 4 bases not matched to a gene; V was cut back by 1 base and J by 3 bases. CDR3 size: 15 residues. CDR1 is LGHNA and CDR2 is YSLEER in the germline V gene. The CDR3 is CASSQAGTGFYEQYF. In DNA form, the CDR3 reads TGCGCCAGCAGCCAAGCCGGGACAGGGTTCTACGAGCAGTACTTC.

This clone was seen only a few times. V is TRBV24-1 and J is TRBJ2-1; a possible D gene is TRBD1 (6 bases). The germline gives CDR1 KGHDR, CDR2 SFDVKD. V lost 5 bases and J 2 bases, leaving 12 bases between the germline ends. The length of the CDR3 is 15 residues. The CDR3 region has the DNA TGTGCCACCAGTGGGGGGCCAGGGGCCTACAATGAGCAGTTCTTC. Translated, it gives CATSGGPGAYNEQFF.

V is TRBV2 and J is TRBJ2-2; maybe TRBD2 (5 bases). The length of the CDR3 is 16 residues. CDR1 is SNHLY and CDR2 is FYNNEI in the germline V gene. V shed 4 bases and J shed 2 bases, with 14 bases lying between them. CDR3 sequence reads: CASSVPRGYNTGELFF. CDR3 nucleotide sequence: TGTGCCAGCAGTGTCCCACGCGGGTATAACACCGGGGAGCTGTTTTTT.

The chain joins TRBV27 to TRBJ1-6; D not resolved. The CDR3 has 14 amino acids. CDR1 is MNHEY, CDR2 SMNVEV, per germline (reference sequence). With 2 bases removed from V and 10 bases from J, the gap between germline ends came to 12 bases. The DNA for the CDR3 is TGTGCCAGCAGTTTAGCACGCCAATTCTCACCCCTCCACTTT. Its protein product is CASSLARQFSPLHF.

This chain links TRBV19 with TRBJ1-1; D remains unclear. The CDR3 totals 14 residues. The germline V gene encodes CDR1 LNHDA and CDR2 SQIVND (reference sequence). Between the trimmed V and J ends, which lost 3 bases and 7 bases, there was a span of 15 bases. The CDR3 sequence: CASSITWTGNEAFF. CDR3 nucleotides: TGTGCCAGTAGTATCACATGGACCGGAAATGAAGCTTTCTTT.

This clone was picked up one time. The genes are TRBV11-2 and TRBJ2-5; 8 nucleotides line up with TRBD1. V dropped 1 base and J dropped 2; count of bases not matched to a gene: 9. The CDR3 has 17 amino acids. Germline lookup yields CDR1 SGHAT and CDR2 FQNNGV. The CDR3: CASSLVYRGKAQETQYF. For the CDR3, the DNA is TGTGCCAGCAGCTTAGTATACAGGGGGAAGGCACAAGAGACCCAGTACTTC.

The V call is TRBV10-3, the J call TRBJ2-3; either TRBD1 or TRBD2 may supply D (6 bases each). CDR1 ENHRY and CDR2 SYGVKD come from the germline V gene. The V and J ends lost 4 bases and 1 base respectively, with 15 bases between them. CDR3 length equals 16 residues. CDR3 DNA sequence: TGTGCCATCAGTGTTTCCCCGGAGGGGGGCACAGATACGCAGTATTTT. Protein sequence: CAISVSPEGGTDTQYF.

J is TRBJ2-2 and V is TRBV27; TRBD1 aligns across 10 bases. CDR1 and CDR2 (germline): MNHEY, SMNVEV (reference sequence). J lost 7 bases, V lost 2 bases, and 10 bases had no gene match. The CDR3 consists of 17 residues. The CDR3 DNA reads as TGTGCCAGCAGTTTAGGCCCCGGGACAGGGGACGGCGGGGAGCTGTTTTTT. As protein: CASSLGPGTGDGGELFF.

V is TRBV7-8 and J is TRBJ2-1; D is uncertain. With 1 base removed from V and 9 bases from J, the gap between germline ends came to 16 bases. CDR3 length equals 15 residues. Germline V gene lookup returns CDR1 SGHVS and CDR2 FQNEAQ. CDR3 region: CASSLVLPPPAEQFF. In DNA, the CDR3 is TGTGCCAGCAGCTTAGTTCTTCCCCCACCAGCTGAGCAGTTCTTC.

This clone has a count of ten or more. The rearrangement joins TRBV6-5 to TRBJ2-7; 9 bases map to TRBD2. This CDR3 contains 15 residues. J was trimmed by 5 bases and V by 6 bases; bases with no gene match: 11. Germline assignment: CDR1 MNHEY and CDR2 SVGAGI. The CDR3 region is CASSVGTSSIHEQYF. In nucleotides, the CDR3 is TGTGCCAGCAGCGTCGGGACTAGCAGTATCCACGAGCAGTACTTC.

The chain uses TRBV11-2 and TRBJ1-1, with D possibly matching TRBD1 (6 bases). The CDR3 spans 16 residues. CDR1 and CDR2 from the germline V gene are SGHAT and FQNNGV. Trimming stripped 3 bases from V and 4 bases from J, with 18 bases between. The CDR3 coding sequence is TGTGCCAGCAGCTTCGGGGGGCTCATAAAGGGCACTGAAGCTTTCTTT. Its translation: CASSFGGLIKGTEAFF.

This rearrangement joins TRBV14 to TRBJ2-5, with 7 bases aligning to TRBD2. The CDR3 is made up of 15 amino acids. In germline, CDR1 is SGHDN, CDR2 FVKESK. The V segment lost 5 bases and the J segment 3 bases; nucleotides outside the gene matches: 9. This CDR3 reads CASSEGGRKKETQYF. The DNA of the CDR3 is TGTGCCAGCAGCGAGGGAGGGCGGAAGAAAGAGACCCAGTACTTC.

CDR3 residues: CASSREQGSNQPQHF. CDR3 nucleotide sequence: TGTGCCAGCAGCCGAGAACAGGGTAGCAATCAGCCCCAGCATTTT. The chain joins TRBV2 to TRBJ1-5, with D possibly matching TRBD1 (6 bases). Germline V gene data show CDR1 as SNHLY and CDR2 as FYNNEI. V was pared by 6 bases and J by 0 bases, with 12 bases between. This CDR3 spans 15 amino acids.

The CDR3: CASSPLRGTEAFF. CDR3 nucleotide sequence: TGTGCCAGCAGTCCCCTCCGGGGGACTGAAGCTTTCTTT. The chain couples TRBV2 to TRBJ1-1; possibly TRBD1 for D (5 bases). V was cut by 5 bases and J by 5 bases, with 12 bases left in between. Germline CDR1 is SNHLY and CDR2 is FYNNEI. The CDR3 runs to 13 residues.